These T cell receptor beta chains were read from a single sample in a study of blood T cell repertoires in COVID-19. The method was immunoSEQ multiplex PCR; TCRdb's version includes in-frame clones alone and lacks a portion of them. The sample shows 55,000 to 90,000 clones, around 90% of them seen only once. Sequenced material: peripheral blood. These receptors were obtained from a human donor in a cohort sampled during active COVID-19. CDR3s include the opening cysteine and the closing phenylalanine or tryptophan. Fields, in order: D gene, V gene, J gene, clone size, CDR3 protein, CDR3 DNA. A D gene is named only where the DNA matches it firmly. The size of a clone is reported for some rows only, either as once, few or many, or as a class for expanded clones.

D: .
V: TRBV9
J: TRBJ1-4
size: .
CDR3: CASSVDTGSKLFF
DNA: TGTGCCAGCAGCGTAGACACAGGATCAAAACTGTTTTTT

D: .
V: TRBV2
J: TRBJ1-1
size: .
CDR3: CASNKQRANTEAFF
DNA: TGTGCCAGCAACAAACAGAGAGCTAACACTGAAGCTTTCTTT

D: TRBD2
V: TRBV6-5
J: TRBJ2-1
size: .
CDR3: CASSFIAGGTYNEQFF
DNA: TGTGCCAGCAGTTTTATAGCGGGAGGGACCTACAATGAGCAGTTCTTC

D: TRBD1
V: TRBV5-1
J: TRBJ1-4
size: .
CDR3: CASSLEGDRGNEKLFF
DNA: TGCGCCAGCAGCTTGGAGGGGGACAGGGGAAATGAAAAACTGTTTTTT

D: TRBD1
V: TRBV29-1
J: TRBJ2-5
size: .
CDR3: CSAHGQEETQYF
DNA: TGCAGCGCCCACGGACAGGAAGAGACCCAGTACTTC

D: TRBD1
V: TRBV12-3/TRBV12-4
J: TRBJ2-7
size: .
CDR3: CASSGDSTEQYF
DNA: TGTGCCAGCAGTGGGGACAGTACCGAGCAGTACTTC

D: TRBD2
V: TRBV4-1
J: TRBJ2-7
size: .
CDR3: CASSPLSSGTYEQYF
DNA: TGCGCCAGCAGCCCCCTGTCTAGCGGGACCTACGAGCAGTACTTC

D: TRBD1
V: TRBV7-2
J: TRBJ2-1
size: .
CDR3: CASSLTTGDEQFF
DNA: TGTGCCAGCAGCCTAACGACAGGGGATGAGCAGTTCTTC

D: TRBD1
V: TRBV18
J: TRBJ1-5
size: .
CDR3: CASSPGTDPSNQPQHF
DNA: TGTGCCAGCTCACCTGGGACAGACCCTAGCAATCAGCCCCAGCATTTT

D: .
V: TRBV11-2
J: TRBJ2-5
size: .
CDR3: CASSRYQETQYF
DNA: TGTGCCAGCAGCCGGTACCAAGAGACCCAGTACTTC

D: TRBD2
V: TRBV24-1
J: TRBJ2-1
size: .
CDR3: CATSDSPGSGRIDEQFF
DNA: TGTGCCACCAGTGATTCCCCTGGGAGCGGGAGGATCGATGAGCAGTTCTTC

D: .
V: TRBV7-3
J: TRBJ2-3
size: .
CDR3: CASSLTSASDTQYF
DNA: TGTGCCAGCAGCTTAACTTCCGCGTCAGATACGCAGTATTTT

D: TRBD2
V: TRBV2
J: TRBJ2-5
size: .
CDR3: CASSNTVAGDFGTQYF
DNA: TGTGCCAGCAGTAACACGGTAGCGGGAGATTTCGGGACCCAGTACTTC

D: TRBD2
V: TRBV5-1
J: TRBJ2-2
size: .
CDR3: CASSSLAGVPGELFF
DNA: TGCGCCAGCAGCTCCCTAGCGGGAGTCCCCGGGGAGCTGTTTTTT

D: TRBD2
V: TRBV3-1/TRBV3-2
J: TRBJ2-1
size: .
CDR3: CASSQLGLAANEQFF
DNA: TGTGCCAGCAGCCAATTAGGACTAGCGGCAAATGAGCAGTTCTTC

D: TRBD1
V: TRBV27
J: TRBJ1-5
size: .
CDR3: CASPDPRSQGPDNQPQHF
DNA: TGTGCCAGTCCCGACCCCCGTTCACAGGGGCCCGACAATCAGCCCCAGCATTTT

D: TRBD1
V: TRBV24-1
J: TRBJ2-3
size: .
CDR3: CATSDLTGGRDTQYF
DNA: TGTGCCACCAGTGATCTCACAGGGGGCAGAGATACGCAGTATTTT

D: .
V: TRBV7-9
J: TRBJ2-3
size: few
CDR3: CASSFQEGGSTDTQYF
DNA: TGTGCCAGCAGCTTTCAGGAAGGAGGGAGCACAGATACGCAGTATTTT

D: .
V: TRBV5-1
J: TRBJ2-3
size: .
CDR3: CASSSSTDTQYF
DNA: TGCGCCAGCAGCTCTAGCACAGATACGCAGTATTTT

D: .
V: TRBV21-1
J: TRBJ2-7
size: .
CDR3: CASSKGGFRSYEQYF
DNA: TGTGCCAGCAGCAAAGGTGGATTCAGGTCGTACGAGCAGTACTTC

D: TRBD2
V: TRBV12-5
J: TRBJ2-1
size: .
CDR3: CASGLALREGEQFF
DNA: TGTGCTAGTGGTTTGGCCCTTCGGGAGGGTGAGCAGTTCTTC